These 24 T cell receptor beta chains originate from one sample sequenced in a study of blood T cell repertoires in COVID-19. The data were produced by immunoSEQ multiplex PCR, yet TCRdb's version contains in-frame clones alone and is incomplete. The sample holds roughly 200,000 clones, over 80% seen once. The source material was peripheral blood. Source of these receptors: a man in his forties with acute or convalescent COVID-19.

The J gene is TRBJ1-5, the V gene TRBV19, with 8 bases lining up with TRBD1. CDR1 is LNHDA, CDR2 SQIVND, per germline (reference sequence). J lost 3 bases, V lost 4 bases, and 5 bases had no gene match. The length of the CDR3 is 15 residues. This CDR3 is CASSTRTGYNQPQHF. The CDR3 nucleotides read TGTGCCAGTAGTACAAGGACAGGGTACAATCAGCCCCAGCATTTT. The full variable domain, in which reference TRBV19 and TRBJ1-5 provide the parts outside the CDR3, is DGGITQSPKYLFRKEGQNVTLSCEQNLNHDAMYWYRQDPGQGLRLIYYSQIVNDFQKGDIAEGYSVSREKKESFPLTVTSAQKNPTAFYLCASSTRTGYNQPQHFGDGTRLSIL.

The chain uses TRBV7-3 and TRBJ2-7; D perhaps matches TRBD1 (5 bases). V was clipped by 1 base and J by 6 bases, with 10 bases between them. CDR3 length equals 13 residues. CDR1 and CDR2 from the germline V gene are SGHTA and FQGTGA. The CDR3: CASSLNPGLEQYF. DNA for the CDR3: TGTGCCAGCAGCTTAAATCCAGGGCTCGAGCAGTACTTC. Variable domain in full (rest from reference TRBV7-3 and TRBJ2-7): GAGVSQTPSNKVTEKGKYVELRCDPISGHTALYWYRQSLGQGPEFLIYFQGTGAADDSGLPNDRFFAVRPEGSVSTLKIQRTERGDSAVYLCASSLNPGLEQYFGPGTRLTVT.

V is TRBV5-4 and J is TRBJ1-1; TRBD1 aligns across 7 bases. The germline V gene encodes CDR1 SGHNT and CDR2 YYREEE (reference sequence). Trimming at V came to 4 bases and at J to 5 bases, leaving 5 bases not matched to a gene. The CDR3 has 13 residues. The CDR3 reads CASSIQGGTEAFF. Here the CDR3 DNA reads TGTGCCAGCAGCATTCAGGGGGGAACTGAAGCTTTCTTT.

The chain recombines TRBV3-1 (or the pseudogene TRBV3-2) with TRBJ1-2, with D tentatively TRBD1 (5 bases). CDR3 length equals 14 residues. The germline CDR1 and CDR2 sequences are LGHDT and YNNKEL (reference sequence). The V and J ends lost 1 base and 7 bases respectively, with 13 bases between them. In DNA, the CDR3 is TGTGCCAGCAGCCAAGTATCCCAGGGATTTGGCTACACCTTC. It encodes CASSQVSQGFGYTF.

This chain joins TRBV5-4 and TRBJ2-1; tentative D call: TRBD2 (6 bases). Trimming stripped 4 bases from V and 5 bases from J, with 13 bases between. The CDR3 loop spans 14 amino acids. The germline CDR1 and CDR2 sequences are SGHNT and YYREEE (reference sequence). The CDR3 spells CASSGRGWDNEQFF. CDR3 sequence (DNA): TGTGCCAGCAGCGGGCGGGGTTGGGACAATGAGCAGTTCTTC.

This chain joins TRBV30 and TRBJ1-3; D remains unclear. Germline V gene sequence: CDR1 GTSNPN, CDR2 SVGIG (reference sequence). Trimming took 0 bases from V and 0 from J, leaving 12 bases between them. The CDR3 has 16 residues. The CDR3 region is CAWSVLSGSSGNTIYF. CDR3 in DNA: TGTGCCTGGAGTGTACTCTCCGGGAGCTCTGGAAACACCATATATTTT.

The rearrangement joins TRBV7-2 to TRBJ1-1; maybe TRBD1 (5 bases). Germline CDR1 SGHTA, CDR2 FQGNSA. The CDR3 length is 14 residues. V lost 5 bases to trimming and J lost 2 bases, with 12 bases between them. The CDR3 protein is CASSIRGSNTEAFF. The CDR3 bases are TGTGCCAGCAGCATAAGGGGTAGTAACACTGAAGCTTTCTTT.

The rearrangement uses TRBV20-1 and TRBJ2-1; 9 bases are a match to TRBD2. The CDR3 has 16 residues. The V gene end was trimmed by 3 bases and the J gene end by 5 bases; junction bases not matched to a gene: 11. Germline lookup yields CDR1 DFQATT and CDR2 SNEGSKA (reference sequence). The CDR3 region has the DNA TGCAGTGCTAGTGGCGGGAGGGCCCAAATAGACAATGAGCAGTTCTTC. This gives the protein CSASGGRAQIDNEQFF.

The chain recombines TRBV18 with TRBJ1-1; 8 nucleotides agree with TRBD1. Germline V gene sequence: CDR1 KGHSH, CDR2 LQKENI. V lost 6 bases to trimming and J lost 3 bases; unmatched junction nucleotides: 9. This CDR3 contains 15 residues. CDR3 residues: CASSRRTGWDTEAFF. The DNA for the CDR3 is TGTGCCAGCTCCCGGCGGACAGGGTGGGACACTGAAGCTTTCTTT.

This sequence joins TRBV9 and TRBJ2-3, with TRBD1 matching 8 bases. Germline lookup yields CDR1 SGDLS and CDR2 YYNGEE. The V and J ends lost 4 bases and 6 bases, in that order; junction bases with no gene match: 10. The CDR3 totals 15 residues. DNA of the CDR3: TGTGCCAGCAGCACAAATCAGGGGGCTGGTGATACGCAGTATTTT. It yields the protein CASSTNQGAGDTQYF.

V gene TRBV2 combines with J gene TRBJ2-7; D is perhaps TRBD1 (6 bases). Germline V gene data show CDR1 as SNHLY and CDR2 as FYNNEI. V was shortened by 6 bases and J by 3 bases, with 9 bases between the two germline ends. The CDR3 totals 12 residues. The CDR3 is CASSLTGYEQYF. The CDR3 bases are TGTGCCAGCAGCCTGACAGGCTACGAGCAGTACTTC.

This clone came up a few times. This sequence joins TRBV7-9 and TRBJ1-2; TRBD1 is a possible D gene (5 bases). Per germline, CDR1 SEHNR and CDR2 FQNEAQ (reference sequence). V dropped 5 bases and J dropped 6 bases, with 16 bases sitting between them. This CDR3 spans 14 amino acids. The CDR3 DNA follows: TGTGCCAGCAGCCCGGGGGGGACTGGTAATGGCTACACCTTC. It translates to CASSPGGTGNGYTF. The whole variable domain, remainder taken from reference TRBV7-9 and TRBJ1-2, is DTGVSQNPRHKITKRGQNVTFRCDPISEHNRLYWYRQTLGQGPEFLTYFQNEAQLEKSRLLSDRFSAERPKGSFSTLEIQRTEQGDSAMYLCASSPGGTGNGYTFGSGTRLTVV.

This clone was counted a single time. The V and J genes are TRBV19 and TRBJ2-5; 7 bases are shared with TRBD2. This CDR3 comprises 15 residues. Germline CDR1 LNHDA, CDR2 SQIVND (reference sequence). After removal of 1 base from V and 4 bases from J, the junction contained 6 bases not matched to a gene. The CDR3, as DNA: TGTGCCAGTAGTATAGGAGGCGGGAGTCTAGAGACCCAGTACTTC. Residues: CASSIGGGSLETQYF.

This clone was detected only once. The chain carries TRBV6-2 or TRBV6-3 and TRBJ2-1, with a possible D match to TRBD2 (6 bases). The V end was cut by 5 bases, the J end by 5 bases, with 16 bases between. The CDR3 is 15 amino acids. The germline V gene has CDR1 MNHEY and CDR2 SVGEGT. The CDR3 is CASSIPRGGNNEQFF. For the CDR3, the DNA is TGTGCCAGCAGTATTCCTAGAGGCGGGAACAATGAGCAGTTCTTC.

The chain is built from TRBV2 and TRBJ1-4; no definite D call. CDR1 is SNHLY and CDR2 is FYNNEI in the germline V gene. The CDR3 is 15 residues long. The ends were cut back, 8 bases at V and 0 bases at J, with 13 bases in the middle. The DNA for the CDR3 is TGTGCCAGCCTGGAACAAACAGCAACTAATGAAAAACTGTTTTTT. Translating it yields CASLEQTATNEKLFF.

The rearrangement links TRBV15 to TRBJ1-2; TRBD1 aligns across 7 bases. CDR1 and CDR2 from the germline V gene are LNHNV and YYDKDF (reference sequence). J lost 7 bases, V lost 0 bases, and 8 bases had no gene match. There are 15 residues in the CDR3. In nucleotides, the CDR3 is TGTGCCACCAGCAGAGATCGGGTTGCAGGGGGTGGCTACACCTTC. Protein: CATSRDRVAGGGYTF.

The V call is TRBV30, the J call TRBJ2-1; no firm D call. Germline V CDR1 and CDR2: GTSNPN, SVGIG (reference sequence). CDR3 size: 13 residues. V was cut by 0 bases and J by 5 bases, with 8 bases left in between. In DNA form, the CDR3 reads TGTGCCTGGAGTGTCGGTCTAAACAATGAGCAGTTCTTC. It specifies CAWSVGLNNEQFF.

This chain joins TRBV5-6 and TRBJ1-2, with no clear D. Germline CDR1 reads SGHDT; CDR2 reads YYEEEE. The V end lost 0 bases, the J end lost 8 bases, and 14 bases lay between the germline ends. The CDR3 has 14 residues. CDR3 in DNA: TGTGCCAGCAGCTTGGCCGAGCGAAGGTCCGGCTACACCTTC. Amino acids: CASSLAERRSGYTF.

V usage is TRBV30 and J usage is TRBJ1-2; TRBD1 agrees at 11 bases. Trimming removed 3 bases from V and 3 bases from J; junction bases left unmatched: 3. This CDR3 has 14 residues. Per the germline V gene, CDR1 is GTSNPN and CDR2 is SVGIG (reference sequence). The DNA for the CDR3 is TGTGCCTGGAGGGGACAGGGGGGCGACTATGGCTACACCTTC. It specifies CAWRGQGGDYGYTF.

In this sample, this clone turned up once. This chain joins TRBV5-1 and TRBJ2-3, with D perhaps matching TRBD2 (5 bases). The CDR3 loop spans 14 amino acids. The V gene lost 5 bases and the J gene lost 1 base, with 11 bases spanning the gap. Germline CDR1 and CDR2: SGHRS and YFSETQ. CDR3 protein: CASSEGSGTDTQYF. CDR3 in DNA: TGCGCCAGCAGTGAGGGATCGGGCACAGATACGCAGTATTTT.

Here the CDR3 reads CASSPGGFSADTQYF. The CDR3 DNA reads TGTGCCAGCAGCCCTGGCGGATTTAGCGCAGATACGCAGTATTTT. This sequence joins TRBV7-7 and TRBJ2-3; TRBD2 might be the D (5 bases). Germline V gene lookup returns CDR1 SSHAT and CDR2 FNYEAQ (reference sequence). V was clipped by 5 bases and J by 4 bases, with 16 bases between them. The CDR3 totals 15 residues.

The genes are TRBV27 and TRBJ1-3, with D possibly matching TRBD1 (6 bases). Germline assignment: CDR1 MNHEY and CDR2 SMNVEV (reference sequence). The CDR3 has 12 amino acids. CDR3 DNA sequence: TGTGTTGTAGGGGGTGAAGGAAACACCATATATTTT. As protein: CVVGGEGNTIYF.

CDR3 sequence reads: CSAAQVDGYTF. CDR3 DNA sequence: TGCAGTGCTGCACAGGTGGATGGCTACACCTTC. The V gene is TRBV20-1, the J gene TRBJ1-2, with a tentative D call TRBD1 (5 bases). Germline CDR1 is DFQATT and CDR2 is SNEGSKA (reference sequence). This CDR3 spans 11 amino acids. V was clipped by 5 bases and J by 6 bases, with 10 bases between them.

The chain couples TRBV19 to TRBJ1-1; 9 nucleotides agree with TRBD1. CDR1 is LNHDA, CDR2 SQIVND, per germline (reference sequence). The trim removed 5 bases at V and 5 bases at J, leaving 12 bases unmatched. This CDR3 region has 16 residues. CDR3 loop: CASSFAPGQGKTEAFF. The DNA of the CDR3 is TGTGCCAGTAGTTTCGCCCCGGGACAGGGAAAGACTGAAGCTTTCTTT. The variable domain in full, with the rest retrieved from reference TRBV19 and TRBJ1-1, is DGGITQSPKYLFRKEGQNVTLSCEQNLNHDAMYWYRQDPGQGLRLIYYSQIVNDFQKGDIAEGYSVSREKKESFPLTVTSAQKNPTAFYLCASSFAPGQGKTEAFFGQGTRLTVV.